The clone carrying this T cell receptor (beta chain) appeared a single time. Its antigen is unknown. Per germline, CDR1 SGHNT and CDR2 YENEEA. This CDR3 has 15 amino acids. Trimming cost V 5 bases and J 5 bases; bases outside gene matches: 8. The data are from a study of untreated major depressive disorder. Study-level points and caveats: Depressed patients' CD4+ T cells carried increased TRBV05-01 (Vbeta 5.1) usage versus control CD4+ T cells.

Using immunoSEQ multiplex PCR, the repertoire was profiled, and TCRdb retains in-frame clones only, with some absent. The repertoire holds approximately 25,000 clones, with roughly nine tenths as singletons. The receptor's source is a woman under 40 with major depressive disorder. The chain employs TRBV11-3 and TRBJ2-2, with 7 bases identical to TRBD2. Sequenced sample: CD4+ T cells from PBMCs. This CDR3 reads CASSASFGGTGELFF. The CDR3 nucleotides are TGTGCCAGCAGCGCCTCTTTCGGGGGGACCGGGGAGCTGTTTTTT.